This T cell receptor (beta chain) was sequenced in a study of blood T cell repertoires in COVID-19. Background on the study: Samples taken during acute and convalescent COVID-19 were collected in the United States, Italy and Spain.

Clones were read by immunoSEQ multiplex PCR, and TCRdb kept only the in-frame ones, dropping some. The repertoire consists of 200,000 to 250,000 clones, with approximately 80% occurring once and the leading ten covering roughly 7.8%. The CDR3 is 16 amino acids. With 1 base removed from V and 6 bases from J, the gap between germline ends came to 15 bases. The germline gives CDR1 LGHNA, CDR2 YNFKEQ. Sequencing used peripheral blood. This TCR was recovered from a woman of 80 years or more with COVID-19, enrolled during active disease. The rearrangement uses TRBV4-2 and TRBJ2-2, with TRBD2 as a possible D gene (6 bases). The CDR3 DNA sequence: TGTGCCAGCAGCCAAGCAGGTGGAGGGAAGGCCGGGGAGCTGTTTTTT. This sequence encodes CASSQAGGGKAGELFF.